A single sample is the source of the 14 T cell receptor beta chains below, sequenced in a study of regulatory T cells in long-lasting Graves disease. As to time point: newly diagnosed GD, antithyroid drugs for less than 3 months. The TCR library used RNA extracted from PBMCs. Library construction for TCR beta used iRepertoire HTBI primers and Arm-PCR of CDR3 regions. One entry per CDR3 protein, called by TCRdb with MiXCR from the multiplex PCR reads. The repertoire holds around 240,000 distinct CDR3 sequences, with about 20% as singletons. The same sample was also used in a study of T cells in Graves' hyperthyroidism and ophthalmopathy.

Specimen: peripheral blood mononuclear cells (PBMCs), collected at new diagnosis, from a patient treated with antithyroid drugs. Receptors were obtained from a woman in her twenties or thirties with Graves disease.

There are many counts of this clonotype. The chain employs TRBV2 and TRBJ2-1, with D possibly being TRBD2 (6 bases). Deletions cut 3 bases from V and 6 bases from J, with 15 bases between. The CDR3 has 15 residues. Germline CDR1 SNHLY, CDR2 FYNNEI. CDR3 nucleotides: TGTGCCAGCAGTGACTACCGCTCCGGGGGCAATGAGCAGTTCTTC. Protein sequence: CASSDYRSGGNEQFF.

This clonotype has at least ten counts. The chain recombines TRBV6-2 or TRBV6-3 with TRBJ2-5; 9 nucleotides line up with TRBD2. CDR1 and CDR2 (germline): MNHEY, SVGEGT. The CDR3 loop spans 17 amino acids. With V trimmed by 2 bases and J by 4 bases, 11 bases remained unmatched. CDR3 DNA sequence: TGTGCCAGCAGTTACCACGAGCGGGGGGCGGTACGAGAGACCCAGTACTTC. It is translated as CASSYHERGAVRETQYF.

This clonotype was observed many times. The chain is built from TRBV4-1 and TRBJ2-3; D is unclear. Deletions cut 1 base from V and 6 bases from J, with 17 bases between. This CDR3 contains 16 residues. Germline loops: CDR1 MGHRA, CDR2 YSYEKL. DNA of the CDR3: TGCGCCAGCAGCCAAGCCCCCCTTATGCGCGCGGATACGCAGTATTTT. Its protein is CASSQAPLMRADTQYF.

This clonotype showed up just a few times. CDR3 amino acids: CASSPGVGGTEAFF. DNA for the CDR3: TGTGCCAGCAGTCCTGGGGTAGGGGGCACTGAAGCTTTCTTT. The gene calls are TRBV25-1 and TRBJ1-1; D may be TRBD1 (6 bases). Germline V lookup: CDR1 MGHDK, CDR2 SYGVNS. The CDR3 sequence is 14 residues long. Trimming removed 5 bases at V and 4 bases at J, with 14 bases between. Combining the CDR3 with reference TRBV25-1 and TRBJ1-1 gives the whole variable domain EADIYQTPRYLVIGTGKKITLECSQTMGHDKMYWYQQDPGMELHLIHYSYGVNSTEKGDLSSESTVSRIRTEHFPLTLESARPSHTSQYLCASSPGVGGTEAFFGQGTRLTVV.

This clonotype came up many times. This chain links TRBV19 with TRBJ1-5, with D perhaps TRBD1 (5 bases). The length of the CDR3 is 14 residues. Germline CDR1 reads LNHDA; CDR2 reads SQIVND (reference sequence). V was clipped by 4 bases and J by 4 bases, with 11 bases between them. CDR3 bases: TGTGCCAGTAGTAAGGGACGGTTTAATCAGCCCCAGCATTTT. Amino acid sequence: CASSKGRFNQPQHF.

This clonotype was seen ten or more times. V is TRBV2 and J is TRBJ1-2; 12 nucleotides align to TRBD1. CDR1 and CDR2 (germline): SNHLY, FYNNEI. The V and J ends lost 2 bases and 5 bases, in that order; junction bases with no gene match: 9. This CDR3 is built from 17 residues. CDR3 DNA: TGTGCCAGCAGTGAAAGGGACAGGGGGCTCGTAGGATATGGCTACACCTTC. The encoded protein is CASSERDRGLVGYGYTF.

This clonotype was counted ten times or more. This sequence joins TRBV19 and TRBJ1-2; D gene uncertain. The CDR3 length is 13 residues. V lost 1 base and J lost 3, with 6 bases in between. From germline, CDR1 is LNHDA and CDR2 SQIVND (reference sequence). The CDR3 bases are TGTGCCAGTAGTATAGCAACAGACTATGGCTACACCTTC. Translating gives CASSIATDYGYTF. Variable domain in full (rest from reference TRBV19 and TRBJ1-2): DGGITQSPKYLFRKEGQNVTLSCEQNLNHDAMYWYRQDPGQGLRLIYYSQIVNDFQKGDIAEGYSVSREKKESFPLTVTSAQKNPTAFYLCASSIATDYGYTFGSGTRLTVV.

This clonotype was found many times. The CDR3 DNA sequence: TGCGCCAGCAGCCAACTAAGCCAGGGGCGGGATGAAAAACTGTTTTTT. This translates into CASSQLSQGRDEKLFF. This chain uses TRBV4-1 with TRBJ1-4; D possibly corresponds to TRBD1 (6 bases). V was clipped by 2 bases and J by 6 bases, with 16 bases between them. The CDR3 length is 16 residues. Germline-derived CDR1 and CDR2 are MGHRA and YSYEKL.

In this sample, this clonotype turned up many times. J is TRBJ1-1 and V is TRBV29-1; 8 bases match TRBD1. The junction had 5 bases not matched to a gene; V was cut back by 4 bases and J by 1 base. This CDR3 is built from 14 residues. Germline V lookup: CDR1 SQVTM, CDR2 ANQGSEA. CDR3 sequence: CSVGPTGENTEAFF. The CDR3 coding sequence is TGCAGCGTTGGACCGACAGGGGAGAACACTGAAGCTTTCTTT.

This clonotype appeared a few times. A much larger clone lies a single base off, so this may be a read error. The gene calls are TRBV12-3 or TRBV12-4 and TRBJ1-1; D is ambiguous. The CDR3 runs to 13 residues. CDR3 region: CASRPGKITKAFF. The DNA of the CDR3 is TGTGCCAGCAGACCGGGCAAGATCACTAAAGCTTTCTTT.

The chain combines TRBV25-1 with TRBJ1-2, with D possibly TRBD1 on 5 matching bases. CDR3 size: 12 residues. V was trimmed by 8 bases and J by 2 bases, leaving 9 bases between them. Germline loops: CDR1 MGHDK, CDR2 SYGVNS. CDR3 residues: CASAGTNYGYTF. The CDR3 region has the DNA TGTGCCAGCGCCGGGACCAACTATGGCTACACCTTC.

This clonotype was seen only a few times. Being one base from a much bigger clone, this may be a read error. V is TRBV7-9 and J is TRBJ2-7; 9 nucleotides align to TRBD1. The germline gives CDR1 SEHNR, CDR2 FQNEAQ (reference sequence). This CDR3 comprises 15 residues. The CDR3 is CASGFGTGLSYEQYF. The CDR3 bases are TGTGCCAGCGGCTTCGGGACAGGGCTCTCCTACGAGCAGTACTTC.

In its sample, this clonotype was seen many times. The V and J genes are TRBV11-2 and TRBJ2-1; perhaps TRBD1 as D (5 bases). Between the trimmed V and J ends, which lost 0 bases and 4 bases, there was a span of 16 bases. This CDR3 has 17 amino acids. Germline loops: CDR1 SGHAT, CDR2 FQNNGV. CDR3 nucleotides: TGTGCCAGCAGCTTAGACCAGGGAAGGGATGTTTACAATGAGCAGTTCTTC. Its protein is CASSLDQGRDVYNEQFF.

This clonotype was counted ten times or more. The genes are TRBV28 and TRBJ2-7, with TRBD1 identical over 8 bases. CDR1 MDHEN and CDR2 SYDVKM come from the germline V gene. The ends lost 3 bases at V and 1 base at J; junction bases unmatched: 5. The length of the CDR3 is 15 residues. The CDR3 is CASSFDRGKSYEQYF. DNA of the CDR3: TGTGCCAGCAGTTTTGACAGGGGAAAATCCTACGAGCAGTACTTC. The whole variable domain, remainder taken from reference TRBV28 and TRBJ2-7, is DVKVTQSSRYLVKRTGEKVFLECVQDMDHENMFWYRQDPGLGLRLIYFSYDVKMKEKGDIPEGYSVSREKKERFSLILESASTNQTSMYLCASSFDRGKSYEQYFGPGTRLTVT.